This T cell receptor beta chain was sequenced in a study of shared clonotypes between healthy human individuals. The overall study: Every donor yielded three CD4 naive, three CD4 memory, two CD8 naive and one CD8 memory plate.

The table came from immunoSEQ multiplex PCR; TCRdb's copy has only in-frame clones and leaves some out. The profile shows 2 million to 2.5 million clones, under 97% of them singletons. Details on this clone: Its cognate antigen is unknown.

Negatively enriched CD4+ T cells were divided by CD45RA into naive and memory. Study-level points and caveats: Clonotypes shared by all four donors outscored non-shared clonotypes in generation probability. Clonotype sharing among donors likely depends on sequencing depth.

Source material: naive CD4+ T cells sorted from blood. Subset here: CD45RA+ positively selected. This TCR came from a man younger than 30 in good health.

CDR3 nucleotides: TGTGCCAGCAGCTCAGGGGGCGAAGTTCGATCACCCCTCCACTTT. Translated, it gives CASSSGGEVRSPLHF. V usage is TRBV7-2 and J usage is TRBJ1-6; TRBD1 agrees at 8 bases. The J segment lost 10 bases and the V segment lost 4 bases, leaving 9 bases of the junction unmatched. Germline V gene data show CDR1 as SGHTA and CDR2 as FQGNSA. The CDR3 has 15 residues.